This T cell receptor (beta chain) is drawn from a study of cytomegalovirus exposure and HLA in healthy donors. On the study more broadly: Previous work identified 120 million or so unique TCR beta sequences from around 200 million T cells.

On this clone: Its antigen remains unknown.

Donors showed nominal health when sampled, although they likely had unrecorded immune exposures. Amplification used 60 Vbeta primers and 13 Jbeta primers. Produced via immunoSEQ multiplex PCR; TCRdb's table is partial and in-frame only. This sample yields under 90,000 clones, of which 77% are seen a single time; roughly 3% belongs to the top ten. Study findings and constraints: Sequencing depth across donors, presence/absence analyses assumed, was roughly uniform.

The clonotype was recovered from a man over 45 in good health and CMV-seropositive. Sequencing was carried out using PBMCs.

CDR3 nucleotides: TGTGCCTGGAGTGTAGGGGCAGGGCTAAATTCACCCCTCCACTTT. This sequence encodes CAWSVGAGLNSPLHF. This rearrangement joins TRBV30 to TRBJ1-6; D perhaps matches TRBD1 (5 bases). The CDR3 sequence is 15 residues long. Germline-derived CDR1 and CDR2 are GTSNPN and SVGIG (reference sequence). Trimming removed 0 bases at V and 7 bases at J, with 13 bases between.